This TCR beta chain was recovered during a study of OX40 agonist ivuxolimab in advanced cancers. Across the whole study: Patients' therapy was ivuxolimab, an antibody that acts as an agonist of OX40 (CD134). Administration of intravenous ivuxolimab to patients occurred every 2 weeks at 0.01 to 10 mg/kg.

Some clones are missing from TCRdb's copy, which holds only in-frame ones; the method was immunoSEQ multiplex PCR. The profile shows approximately 60,000 clones, 80% to 90% of them singletons. This CDR3 comprises 14 residues. CDR1 and CDR2 from the germline V gene are MNHEY and SMNVEV (reference sequence). With 7 bases removed from V and 7 bases from J, the gap between germline ends came to 19 bases. This chain links TRBV27 with TRBJ1-1; tentatively, D is TRBD1 (5 bases). This TCR was sampled from an adult with an advanced solid tumor such as melanoma, head and neck, liver or kidney cancer. Specimen: CD4+ or CD8+ T cells sorted from blood, collected in a trial of the OX40 agonist ivuxolimab. CDR3 protein: CASTSSGFGVEAFF. CDR3 nucleotide sequence: TGTGCCAGCACTTCGTCAGGGTTCGGGGTTGAAGCTTTCTTT.